This T cell receptor beta chain appears in the sequencing data of a study of early T cells in non-severe SARS-CoV-2 infection. Study background: Investigators sequenced bulk RNA drawn from unsorted whole blood, and chains remained unpaired.

There are 16 residues in the CDR3. Germline V gene sequence: CDR1 SGHRS, CDR2 YFSETQ. V lost 1 base, J lost 6 bases, and 7 bases stayed unmatched. This clonotype was seen only a few times. Attachment of unique molecular identifiers to individual cDNA molecules was performed. TCRdb independently ran MiXCR on the 5' RACE reads; one entry per CDR3 protein. Here the sample spans 30,000 to 40,000 distinct CDR3 sequences, 5% to 6% being singletons. The TCR sequence derives from an adult who was a healthcare worker with PCR-confirmed SARS-CoV-2 infection or an uninfected control (not recorded which). Sequencing used whole blood, obtained at baseline. This chain links TRBV5-1 with TRBJ2-2; TRBD2 aligns across 9 bases. CDR3 amino acids: CASSLPQTSGAGELFF. CDR3 in DNA: TGCGCCAGCAGCTTGCCTCAGACTAGCGGAGCCGGGGAGCTGTTTTTT.